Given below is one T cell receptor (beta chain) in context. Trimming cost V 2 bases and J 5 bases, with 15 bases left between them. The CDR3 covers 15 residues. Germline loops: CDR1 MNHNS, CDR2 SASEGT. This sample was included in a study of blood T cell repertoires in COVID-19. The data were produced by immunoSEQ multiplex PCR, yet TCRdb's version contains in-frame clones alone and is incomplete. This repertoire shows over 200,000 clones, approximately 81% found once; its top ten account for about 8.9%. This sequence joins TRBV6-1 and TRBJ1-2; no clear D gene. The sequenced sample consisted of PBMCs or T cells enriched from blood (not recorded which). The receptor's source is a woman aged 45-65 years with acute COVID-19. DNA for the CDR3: TGTGCCAGCAGTGAATACCATCCTCCTCGGTATGGCTACACCTTC. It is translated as CASSEYHPPRYGYTF.